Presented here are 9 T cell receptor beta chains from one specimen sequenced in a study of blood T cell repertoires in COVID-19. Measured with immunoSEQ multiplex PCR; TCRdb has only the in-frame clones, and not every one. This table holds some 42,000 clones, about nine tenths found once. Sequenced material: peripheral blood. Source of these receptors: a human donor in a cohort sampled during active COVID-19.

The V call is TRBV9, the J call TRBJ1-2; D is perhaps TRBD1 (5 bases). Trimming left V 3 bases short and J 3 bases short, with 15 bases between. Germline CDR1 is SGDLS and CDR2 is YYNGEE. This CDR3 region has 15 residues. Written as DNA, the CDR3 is TGTGCCAGCAGCGACAAGGGACTAATCGACTATGGCTACACCTTC. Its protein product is CASSDKGLIDYGYTF. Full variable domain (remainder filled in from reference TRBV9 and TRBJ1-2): DSGVTQTPKHLITATGQRVTLRCSPRSGDLSVYWYQQSLDQGLQFLIQYYNGEERAKGNILERFSAQQFPDLHSELNLSSLELGDSALYFCASSDKGLIDYGYTFGSGTRLTVV.

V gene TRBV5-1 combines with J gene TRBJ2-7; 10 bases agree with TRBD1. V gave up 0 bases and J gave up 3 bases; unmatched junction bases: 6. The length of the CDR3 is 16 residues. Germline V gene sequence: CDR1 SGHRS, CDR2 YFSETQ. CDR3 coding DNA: TGCGCCAGCAGCTTGGGACAGGGGGCCCTCTTCTACGAGCAGTACTTC. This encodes CASSLGQGALFYEQYF.

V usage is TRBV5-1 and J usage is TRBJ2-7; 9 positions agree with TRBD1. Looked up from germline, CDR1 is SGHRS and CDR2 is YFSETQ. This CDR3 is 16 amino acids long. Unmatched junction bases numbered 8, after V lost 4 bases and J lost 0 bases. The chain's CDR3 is CASSDQPQGASYEQYF. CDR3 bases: TGCGCCAGCAGCGATCAACCACAGGGGGCCTCCTACGAGCAGTACTTC.

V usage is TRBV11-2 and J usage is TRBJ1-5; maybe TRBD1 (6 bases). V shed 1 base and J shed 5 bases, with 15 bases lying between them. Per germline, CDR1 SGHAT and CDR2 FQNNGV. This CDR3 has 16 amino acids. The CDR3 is CASSLGPTGTYQPQHF. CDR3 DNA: TGTGCCAGCAGCTTAGGGCCTACAGGGACCTATCAGCCCCAGCATTTT.

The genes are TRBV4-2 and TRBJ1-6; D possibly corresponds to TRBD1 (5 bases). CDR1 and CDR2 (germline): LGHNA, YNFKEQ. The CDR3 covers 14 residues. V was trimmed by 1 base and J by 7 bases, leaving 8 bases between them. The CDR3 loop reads CASSQGDSNSPLHF. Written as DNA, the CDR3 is TGTGCCAGCAGCCAAGGTGACAGCAATTCACCCCTCCACTTT.

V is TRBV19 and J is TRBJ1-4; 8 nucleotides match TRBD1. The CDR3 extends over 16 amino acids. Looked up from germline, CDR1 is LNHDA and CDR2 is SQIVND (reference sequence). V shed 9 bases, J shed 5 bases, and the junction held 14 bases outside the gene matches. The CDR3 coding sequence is TGTGCCAGCCGTAGTACCCTCGGACAGGGAAATGAAAAACTGTTTTTT. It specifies CASRSTLGQGNEKLFF.

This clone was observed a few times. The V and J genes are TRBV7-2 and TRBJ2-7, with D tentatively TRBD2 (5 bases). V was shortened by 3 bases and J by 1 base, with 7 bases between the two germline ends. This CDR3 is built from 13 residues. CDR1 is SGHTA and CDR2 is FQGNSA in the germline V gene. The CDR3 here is CASSFGGSYEQYF. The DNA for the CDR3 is TGTGCCAGCAGCTTCGGCGGGTCCTACGAGCAGTACTTC.

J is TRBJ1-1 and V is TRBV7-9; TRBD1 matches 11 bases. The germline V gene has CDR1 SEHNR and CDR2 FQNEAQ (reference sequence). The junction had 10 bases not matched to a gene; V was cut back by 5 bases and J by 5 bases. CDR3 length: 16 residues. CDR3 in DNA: TGTGCCAGCAGCCTGCCCTGGGACAGGGGGGTAACTGAAGCTTTCTTT. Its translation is CASSLPWDRGVTEAFF.

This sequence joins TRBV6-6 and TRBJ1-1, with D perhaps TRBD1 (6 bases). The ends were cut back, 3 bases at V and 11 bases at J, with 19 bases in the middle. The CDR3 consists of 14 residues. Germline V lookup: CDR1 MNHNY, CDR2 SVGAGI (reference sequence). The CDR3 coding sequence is TGTGCCAGCAGTTATAGCCCGTCGTCAGGACAGGCTTTCTTT. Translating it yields CASSYSPSSGQAFF.